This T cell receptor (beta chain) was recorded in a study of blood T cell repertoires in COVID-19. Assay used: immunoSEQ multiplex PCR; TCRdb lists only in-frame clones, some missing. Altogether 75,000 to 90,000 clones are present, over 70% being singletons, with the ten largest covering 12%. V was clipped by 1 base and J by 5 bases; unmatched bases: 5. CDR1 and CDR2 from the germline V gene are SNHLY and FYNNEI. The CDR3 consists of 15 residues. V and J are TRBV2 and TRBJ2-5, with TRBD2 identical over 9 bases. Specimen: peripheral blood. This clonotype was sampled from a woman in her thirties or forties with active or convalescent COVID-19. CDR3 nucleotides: TGTGCCAGCAGTGAAGGTGCGGGAGGGCCGGAGACCCAGTACTTC. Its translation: CASSEGAGGPETQYF.